One and the same sample provided the 16 T cell receptor beta chains below, sequenced in a study of blood T cell repertoires in COVID-19. This table comes from immunoSEQ multiplex PCR, and its TCRdb copy is limited to in-frame clones, with some not included. The sample holds 250,000 to 350,000 clones, approximately 90% seen once. The sequenced material came from peripheral blood. These receptors were collected from a woman in her 50s with COVID-19, enrolled during active disease.

The chain carries TRBV3-1 (or the pseudogene TRBV3-2) and TRBJ1-5, with D perhaps TRBD1 (5 bases). Germline-derived CDR1 and CDR2 are LGHDT and YNNKEL (reference sequence). The CDR3 is 15 residues long. V was trimmed by 4 bases and J by 2 bases, leaving 12 bases between them. The chain's CDR3 is CASSPQGQRNQPQHF. The CDR3 nucleotides read TGTGCCAGCAGCCCCCAGGGCCAGCGCAATCAGCCCCAGCATTTT.

This chain uses TRBV5-4 with TRBJ1-2, with D perhaps TRBD1 (5 bases). V was clipped by 4 bases and J by 0 bases, with 10 bases between them. CDR1 is SGHNT and CDR2 is YYREEE in the germline V gene (reference sequence). The length of the CDR3 is 14 residues. CDR3 coding DNA: TGTGCCAGCAGCCCGGGGGTTGCTAACTATGGCTACACCTTC. Its protein is CASSPGVANYGYTF.

This clone was detected once. The rearrangement joins TRBV5-1 to TRBJ2-1; 14 bases map to TRBD2. This CDR3 is 15 amino acids long. The V gene end was trimmed by 0 bases and the J gene end by 9 bases; junction bases not matched to a gene: 2. The germline gives CDR1 SGHRS, CDR2 YFSETQ. The CDR3 reads CASSLDGLAGGEQFF. In DNA, the CDR3 is TGCGCCAGCAGCTTGGATGGACTAGCGGGAGGTGAGCAGTTCTTC.

This clone was found a few times. The chain uses TRBV3-1 (or the pseudogene TRBV3-2) and TRBJ1-3, with 11 bases aligning to TRBD1. The CDR3 is 17 residues long. The V and J ends lost 4 bases and 1 base, in that order; junction bases with no gene match: 6. The germline V gene has CDR1 LGHDT and CDR2 YNNKEL (reference sequence). The CDR3 reads CASSPGTGGNSGNTIYF. Here the CDR3 DNA reads TGTGCCAGCAGCCCCGGGACAGGGGGAAATTCTGGAAACACCATATATTTT.

The V and J genes are TRBV13 and TRBJ1-3, with unresolved D. Germline values: CDR1 PRHDT, CDR2 FYEKMQ (reference sequence). The V gene lost 5 bases and the J gene lost 4 bases, with 18 bases spanning the gap. The CDR3 spans 16 residues. CDR3 sequence reads: CASSAYLRGQGNTIYF. For the CDR3, the DNA is TGTGCCAGCAGCGCGTACCTTCGGGGTCAAGGAAACACCATATATTTT.

The V call is TRBV29-1, the J call TRBJ1-2, with TRBD1 matching over 9 bases. The CDR3 runs 15 residues. The germline gives CDR1 SQVTM, CDR2 ANQGSEA. The junction had 5 bases not matched to a gene; V was cut back by 2 bases and J by 1 base. CDR3 loop: CSVELGGQGNYGYTF. CDR3 in DNA: TGCAGCGTTGAACTCGGGGGACAGGGTAACTATGGCTACACCTTC.

This chain links TRBV5-1 with TRBJ2-5; no clear D. The V and J ends lost 2 bases and 5 bases respectively, with 13 bases between them. The V gene's germline CDR1 is SGHRS and CDR2 YFSETQ. This CDR3 contains 14 residues. CDR3 in amino acids: CASSFDGLQETQYF. Here the CDR3 DNA reads TGCGCCAGCAGCTTTGATGGCCTCCAGGAGACCCAGTACTTC.

This clone has a single count. V and J are TRBV19 and TRBJ2-7; a weak D match, TRBD2 (7 bases). The CDR3 has 14 residues. CDR1 and CDR2 from the germline V gene are LNHDA and SQIVND (reference sequence). Trimming shortened V by 3 bases and J by 5 bases, and 14 bases separated the two germline ends. The DNA for the CDR3 is TGTGCCAGTAGTATGGGAGGGGGTGTTGACGAGCAGTACTTC. It specifies CASSMGGGVDEQYF.

This rearrangement joins TRBV6-2 or TRBV6-3 to TRBJ2-5; D is uncertain. From germline, CDR1 is MNHEY and CDR2 SVGEGT. Trimming stripped 2 bases from V and 5 bases from J, with 9 bases between. CDR3 size: 13 residues. CDR3 bases: TGTGCCAGCAGTTACGGGCCCCGTGAGACCCAGTACTTC. Its translation: CASSYGPRETQYF.

This sequence joins TRBV30 and TRBJ2-5; 9 nucleotides agree with TRBD2. CDR1 and CDR2 (germline): GTSNPN, SVGIG (reference sequence). V dropped 0 bases and J dropped 2; count of bases not matched to a gene: 1. This CDR3 comprises 14 residues. Written as DNA, the CDR3 is TGTGCCTGGAGTGTACTAGCGGGTCAAGAGACCCAGTACTTC. This encodes CAWSVLAGQETQYF.

The V and J genes are TRBV30 and TRBJ1-1; 9 bases are shared with TRBD1. The germline V gene has CDR1 GTSNPN and CDR2 SVGIG (reference sequence). Trimming took 5 bases from V and 5 from J; bases not matched to a gene: 6. The CDR3 is made up of 13 amino acids. CDR3 sequence: CAWEQGARTEAFF. For the CDR3, the DNA is TGTGCCTGGGAACAGGGGGCGCGGACTGAAGCTTTCTTT.

This chain uses TRBV18 with TRBJ1-3; 8 bases line up with TRBD1. The CDR3 sequence is 13 residues long. Germline CDR1 is KGHSH and CDR2 is LQKENI. After removal of 4 bases from V and 4 bases from J, the junction contained 0 bases not matched to a gene. The CDR3 bases are TGTGCCAGCTCACGGACAGGGGGAAACACCATATATTTT. This codes for CASSRTGGNTIYF.

The rearrangement uses TRBV28 and TRBJ2-7; a possible D gene is TRBD1 (6 bases). This CDR3 has 15 amino acids. V was shortened by 8 bases and J by 5 bases, with 22 bases between the two germline ends. Germline V gene lookup returns CDR1 MDHEN and CDR2 SYDVKM. CDR3 region: CASPPRTATWNEQYF. In nucleotides, the CDR3 is TGTGCCAGCCCACCCCGGACAGCTACCTGGAACGAGCAGTACTTC. The entire variable domain, with the rest obtained from reference TRBV28 and TRBJ2-7, is as follows: DVKVTQSSRYLVKRTGEKVFLECVQDMDHENMFWYRQDPGLGLRLIYFSYDVKMKEKGDIPEGYSVSREKKERFSLILESASTNQTSMYLCASPPRTATWNEQYFGPGTRLTVT.

The rearrangement joins TRBV18 to TRBJ2-7; 8 bases match TRBD2. Trimming cost V 4 bases and J 2 bases; bases outside gene matches: 7. Looked up from germline, CDR1 is KGHSH and CDR2 is LQKENI. The CDR3 extends over 15 amino acids. The CDR3 nucleotides read TGTGCCAGCTCACAATCCCAAGCGGGAGCCTACGAGCAGTACTTC. This gives the protein CASSQSQAGAYEQYF. Using reference TRBV18 and TRBJ2-7 for the parts outside the CDR3, the full variable domain is NAGVMQNPRHLVRRRGQEARLRCSPMKGHSHVYWYRQLPEEGLKFMVYLQKENIIDESGMPKERFSAEFPKEGPSILRIQQVVRGDSAAYFCASSQSQAGAYEQYFGPGTRLTVT.

This chain uses TRBV11-3 with TRBJ2-7; 14 bases agree with TRBD2. The length of the CDR3 is 16 residues. Germline CDR1 reads SGHNT; CDR2 reads YENEEA. The V gene end was trimmed by 5 bases and the J gene end by 4 bases; junction bases not matched to a gene: 7. CDR3 region: CASSTRTSGRRYEQYF. The CDR3 DNA reads TGTGCCAGCAGCACACGGACTAGCGGGAGGAGGTACGAGCAGTACTTC.

This clone showed up just once. The J gene is TRBJ2-2, the V gene TRBV7-9; TRBD1 is a possible D gene (8 bases). The CDR3 is 17 amino acids. V was clipped by 5 bases and J by 5 bases, with 21 bases between them. Germline CDR1 is SEHNR and CDR2 is FQNEAQ (reference sequence). The CDR3 spells CASSPQGGFVRTGELFF. For the CDR3, the DNA is TGTGCCAGCAGCCCACAGGGGGGGTTTGTACGAACCGGGGAGCTGTTTTTT. The whole variable domain, remainder taken from reference TRBV7-9 and TRBJ2-2, is DTGVSQNPRHKITKRGQNVTFRCDPISEHNRLYWYRQTLGQGPEFLTYFQNEAQLEKSRLLSDRFSAERPKGSFSTLEIQRTEQGDSAMYLCASSPQGGFVRTGELFFGEGSRLTVL.